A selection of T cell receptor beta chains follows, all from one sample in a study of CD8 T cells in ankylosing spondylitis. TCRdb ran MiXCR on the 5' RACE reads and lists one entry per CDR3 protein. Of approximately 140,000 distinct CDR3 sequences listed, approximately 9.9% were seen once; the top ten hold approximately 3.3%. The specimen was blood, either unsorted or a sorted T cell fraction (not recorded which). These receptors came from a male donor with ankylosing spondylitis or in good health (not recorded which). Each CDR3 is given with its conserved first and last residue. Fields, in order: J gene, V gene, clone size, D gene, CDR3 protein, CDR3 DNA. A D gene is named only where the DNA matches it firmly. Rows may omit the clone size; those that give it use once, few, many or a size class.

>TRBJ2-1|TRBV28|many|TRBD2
CASKTSEAHNEQFF
TGTGCCAGCAAAACTAGCGAAGCACACAATGAGCAGTTCTTC
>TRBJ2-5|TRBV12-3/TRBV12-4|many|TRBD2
CASSLLGGSWETQYF
TGTGCCAGCAGTTTATTAGGCGGGAGCTGGGAGACCCAGTACTTC
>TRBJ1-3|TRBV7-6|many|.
CASSLDGVNGNTIYF
TGTGCCAGCAGCTTAGACGGGGTCAATGGAAACACCATATATTTT
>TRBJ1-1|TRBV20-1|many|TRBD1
CSARPRQGKNTEAFF
TGCAGTGCTCGACCGAGACAGGGGAAGAACACTGAAGCTTTCTTT
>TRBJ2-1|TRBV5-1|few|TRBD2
CASSLATSPVENEQFF
TGCGCCAGCAGCTTGGCGACTAGCCCGGTAGAGAATGAGCAGTTCTTC
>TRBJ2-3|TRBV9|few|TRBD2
CASSVEKSGSVQSQYF
TGTGCCAGCAGCGTAGAAAAAAGCGGGAGCGTCCAATCGCAGTATTTT
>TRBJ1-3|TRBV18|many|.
CAPTTGGFSGNTIYF
TGTGCCCCCACCACGGGCGGTTTCTCTGGAAACACCATATATTTT
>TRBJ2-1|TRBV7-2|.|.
CASSSRRGAIEQFF
TGTGCCAGCAGCTCACGACGCGGGGCCATTGAGCAGTTCTTC
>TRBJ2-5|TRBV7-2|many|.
CASSLRSPETQYF
TGTGCCAGCAGCTTAAGAAGCCCAGAGACCCAGTACTTC
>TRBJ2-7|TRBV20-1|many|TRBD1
CSARRQGTYEQYF
TGCAGTGCTAGGAGACAGGGTACCTACGAGCAGTACTTC
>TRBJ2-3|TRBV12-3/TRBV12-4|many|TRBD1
CASSLRTGGADTQYF
TGTGCCAGCAGTTTGCGGACAGGGGGCGCAGATACGCAGTATTTT
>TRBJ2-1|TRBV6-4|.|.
CASSDSHPSSYNEQFF
TGTGCCAGCAGTGACTCGCATCCGAGCTCCTACAATGAGCAGTTCTTC
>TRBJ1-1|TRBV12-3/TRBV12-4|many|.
CASSFEGGMTEAFF
TGTGCCAGCAGTTTTGAAGGGGGGATGACTGAAGCTTTCTTT
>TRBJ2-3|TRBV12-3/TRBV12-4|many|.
CASRSNQGPSTDTQYF
TGTGCCAGCAGGTCAAACCAGGGTCCTAGCACAGATACGCAGTATTTT
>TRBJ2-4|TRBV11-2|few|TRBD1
CASSLLGQGAQGVKNIQYF
TGTGCCAGCAGCTTATTGGGCCAGGGGGCGCAAGGGGTCAAAAACATTCAGTACTTC
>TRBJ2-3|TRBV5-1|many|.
CASSLVVGSDTQYF
TGCGCCAGCAGCTTGGTTGTGGGATCAGATACGCAGTATTTT
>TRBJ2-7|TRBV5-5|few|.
CASSFAEYSYEQYF
TGTGCCAGCAGCTTTGCAGAGTACTCCTACGAGCAGTACTTC
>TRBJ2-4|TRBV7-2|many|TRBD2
CASSLESSGTGIQYF
TGTGCCAGCAGCTTAGAATCTAGCGGGACTGGCATTCAGTACTTC
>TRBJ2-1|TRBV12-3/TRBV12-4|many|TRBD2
CASSPSSGTVYEQFF
TGTGCCAGCAGTCCCTCTAGCGGTACTGTCTATGAGCAGTTCTTC
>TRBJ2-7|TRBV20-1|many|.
CSLRGSYEQYF
TGCAGCCTTAGGGGCTCCTACGAGCAGTACTTC